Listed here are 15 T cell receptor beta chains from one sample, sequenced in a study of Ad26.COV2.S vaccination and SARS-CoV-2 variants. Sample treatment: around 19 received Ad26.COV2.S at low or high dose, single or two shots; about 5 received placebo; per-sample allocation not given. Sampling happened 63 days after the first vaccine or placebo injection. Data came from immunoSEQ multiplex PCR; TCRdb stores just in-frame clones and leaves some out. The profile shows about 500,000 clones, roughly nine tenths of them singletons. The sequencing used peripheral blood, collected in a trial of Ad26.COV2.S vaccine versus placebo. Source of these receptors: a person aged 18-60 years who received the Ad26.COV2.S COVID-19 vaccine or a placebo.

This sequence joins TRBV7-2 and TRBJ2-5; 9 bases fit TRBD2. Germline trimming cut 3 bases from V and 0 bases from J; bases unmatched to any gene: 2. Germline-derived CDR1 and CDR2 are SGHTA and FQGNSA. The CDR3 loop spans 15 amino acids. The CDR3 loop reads CASSFRTSDQETQYF. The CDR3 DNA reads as TGTGCCAGCAGCTTCCGGACTAGCGACCAAGAGACCCAGTACTTC.

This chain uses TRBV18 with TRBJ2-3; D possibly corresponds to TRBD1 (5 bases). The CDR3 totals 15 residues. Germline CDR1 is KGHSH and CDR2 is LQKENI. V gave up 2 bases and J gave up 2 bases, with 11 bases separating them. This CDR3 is CASSPGQGNTDTQYF. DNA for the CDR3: TGTGCCAGCTCACCAGGGCAGGGCAACACAGATACGCAGTATTTT.

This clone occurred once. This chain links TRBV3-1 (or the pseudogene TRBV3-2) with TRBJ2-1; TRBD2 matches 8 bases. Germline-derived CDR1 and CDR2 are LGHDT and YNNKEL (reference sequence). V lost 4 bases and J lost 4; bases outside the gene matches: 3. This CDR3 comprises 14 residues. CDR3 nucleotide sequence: TGTGCCAGCAGCCCAGCGGGAGTGTACAATGAGCAGTTCTTC. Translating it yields CASSPAGVYNEQFF.

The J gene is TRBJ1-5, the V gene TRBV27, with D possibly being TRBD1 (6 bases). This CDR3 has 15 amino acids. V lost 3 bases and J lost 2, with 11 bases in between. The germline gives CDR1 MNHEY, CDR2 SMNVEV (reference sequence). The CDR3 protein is CASSFSGARNQPQHF. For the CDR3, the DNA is TGTGCCAGCAGTTTCTCGGGGGCACGCAATCAGCCCCAGCATTTT.

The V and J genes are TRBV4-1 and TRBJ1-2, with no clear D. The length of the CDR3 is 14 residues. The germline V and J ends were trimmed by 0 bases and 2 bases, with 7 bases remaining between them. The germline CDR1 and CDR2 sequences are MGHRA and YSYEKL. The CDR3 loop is CASSQEGTNYGYTF. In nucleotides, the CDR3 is TGCGCCAGCAGCCAAGAGGGTACCAACTATGGCTACACCTTC.

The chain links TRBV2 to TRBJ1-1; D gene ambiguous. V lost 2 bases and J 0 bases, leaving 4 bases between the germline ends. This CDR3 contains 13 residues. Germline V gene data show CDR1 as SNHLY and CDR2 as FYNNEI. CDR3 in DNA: TGTGCCAGCAGTGAACAGGTGAACACTGAAGCTTTCTTT. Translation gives CASSEQVNTEAFF.

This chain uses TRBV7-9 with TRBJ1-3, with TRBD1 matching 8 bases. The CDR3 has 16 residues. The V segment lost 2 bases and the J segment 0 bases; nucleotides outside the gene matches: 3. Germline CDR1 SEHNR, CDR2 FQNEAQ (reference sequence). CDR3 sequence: CASSLQGASSGNTIYF. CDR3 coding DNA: TGTGCCAGCAGCTTACAGGGGGCGAGCTCTGGAAACACCATATATTTT.

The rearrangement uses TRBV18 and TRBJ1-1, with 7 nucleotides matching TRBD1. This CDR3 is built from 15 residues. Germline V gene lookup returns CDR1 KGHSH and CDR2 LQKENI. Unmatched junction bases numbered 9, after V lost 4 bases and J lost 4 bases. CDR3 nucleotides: TGTGCCAGCTCACTTCTTCAGGGGGAAGCCACTGAAGCTTTCTTT. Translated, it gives CASSLLQGEATEAFF.

In DNA form, the CDR3 reads TGTGCCAGCAGTGAAACAGGGGATCAGCCCCAGCATTTT. Its protein is CASSETGDQPQHF. The chain has TRBV2 and TRBJ1-5; TRBD1 agrees at 7 bases. Germline V gene lookup returns CDR1 SNHLY and CDR2 FYNNEI. The V gene end was trimmed by 2 bases and the J gene end by 5 bases; junction bases not matched to a gene: 0. This CDR3 has 13 residues.

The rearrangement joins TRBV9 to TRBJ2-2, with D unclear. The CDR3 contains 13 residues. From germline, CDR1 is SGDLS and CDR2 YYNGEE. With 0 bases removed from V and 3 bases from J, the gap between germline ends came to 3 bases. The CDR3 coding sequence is TGTGCCAGCAGCGTAGAGCACACCGGGGAGCTGTTTTTT. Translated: CASSVEHTGELFF.

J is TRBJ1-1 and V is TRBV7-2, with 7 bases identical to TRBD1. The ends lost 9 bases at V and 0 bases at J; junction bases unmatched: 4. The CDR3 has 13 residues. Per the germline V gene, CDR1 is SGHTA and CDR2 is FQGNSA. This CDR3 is CASRTGLNTEAFF. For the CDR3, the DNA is TGTGCCAGTAGGACAGGATTGAACACTGAAGCTTTCTTT.

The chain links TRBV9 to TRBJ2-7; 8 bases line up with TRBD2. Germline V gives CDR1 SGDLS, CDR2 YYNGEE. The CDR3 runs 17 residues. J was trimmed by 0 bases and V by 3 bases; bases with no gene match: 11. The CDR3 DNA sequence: TGTGCCAGCAGCGCCAAAGGGGAACTAGCGGACTCCTACGAGCAGTACTTC. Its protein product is CASSAKGELADSYEQYF.

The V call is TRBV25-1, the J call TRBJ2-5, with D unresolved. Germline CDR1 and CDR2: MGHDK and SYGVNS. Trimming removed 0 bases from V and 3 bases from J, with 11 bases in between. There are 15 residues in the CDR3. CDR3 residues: CASSEYRDPKETQYF. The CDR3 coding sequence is TGTGCCAGCAGTGAATATAGAGACCCAAAAGAGACCCAGTACTTC.

The DNA for the CDR3 is TGTGCCACCAGCAGAGTGGGGGGCCTTCAGCCCCAGCATTTT. The encoded protein is CATSRVGGLQPQHF. The V call is TRBV15, the J call TRBJ1-5, with D maybe TRBD1 (6 bases). The V end lost 1 base, the J end lost 6 bases, and 10 bases lay between the germline ends. The length of the CDR3 is 14 residues. In germline, CDR1 is LNHNV, CDR2 YYDKDF (reference sequence).

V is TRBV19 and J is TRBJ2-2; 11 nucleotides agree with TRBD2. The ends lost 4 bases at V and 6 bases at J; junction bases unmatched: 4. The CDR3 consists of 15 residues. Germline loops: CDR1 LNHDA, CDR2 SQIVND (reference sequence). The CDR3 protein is CASSRVAGGSGELFF. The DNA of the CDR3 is TGTGCCAGTAGTAGAGTAGCGGGAGGGTCCGGGGAGCTGTTTTTT.